This entry lists 4 T cell receptor beta chains sequenced from one sample in a study of T cell repertoires in cytomegalovirus infection. Their antigens remain unidentified. TCRdb redid the calling of the reads with MiXCR, one entry per CDR3 protein. The sample lists about 920,000 distinct CDR3 sequences; less than 40% were seen once. Sequenced here: cultured CD8+ T cells from PBMCs, sampled from culture after CMV antigen stimulation. The receptors were sampled from a human donor in good health (CMV status not recorded). Some clones in this sample may be carry-over from other donors' samples.

This chain links TRBV9 with TRBJ1-3, with 9 positions matching TRBD1. The CDR3 length is 15 residues. V lost 2 bases, J lost 7 bases, and 7 bases stayed unmatched. The V gene's germline CDR1 is SGDLS and CDR2 YYNGEE. The CDR3 reads CASSVWGQGDNTIYF. The CDR3 nucleotides read TGTGCCAGCAGCGTGTGGGGACAGGGAGACAACACCATATATTTT.

This chain links TRBV19 with TRBJ2-5; D is unresolved. Germline V CDR1 and CDR2: LNHDA, SQIVND (reference sequence). The CDR3 is 13 residues long. V lost 7 bases to trimming and J lost 4 bases, with 13 bases between them. CDR3 DNA sequence: TGTGCCAGTACCGACCCAACCAGAGAGACCCAGTACTTC. The encoded protein is CASTDPTRETQYF.

In this sample, this clonotype turned up a few times. The rearrangement uses TRBV6-6 and TRBJ2-7, with D perhaps matching TRBD1 or TRBD2 (7 bases each). Germline V gene lookup returns CDR1 MNHNY and CDR2 SVGAGI (reference sequence). The CDR3 totals 15 residues. V was pared by 8 bases and J by 3 bases, with 20 bases between. CDR3: CASGGDQTGIYEQYV. CDR3 nucleotides: TGTGCCAGCGGGGGGGACCAGACAGGGATCTACGAGCAGTACGTC.

V gene TRBV27 combines with J gene TRBJ1-1; D ambiguous. The germline V gene has CDR1 MNHEY and CDR2 SMNVEV (reference sequence). V lost 11 bases to trimming and J lost 1 base, with 14 bases between them. The CDR3 runs to 13 residues. CDR3 protein: CACTPIGNTEAFF. The CDR3, as DNA: TGTGCCTGCACCCCCATAGGGAACACTGAAGCTTTCTTT.